This T cell receptor beta chain was captured in a study of blood T cells in healthy people across ages. The authors extracted at least 5 micrograms of total RNA per sample. Combining a sample-barcoded 5' primer with a J-beta primer mix, a second PCR ran for 7 to 11 cycles. In TCRdb, the 5' RACE reads were re-called with MiXCR into one record per CDR3 protein. The sample lists around 2 million distinct CDR3 sequences; about two fifths were seen once. This clonotype was observed a handful of times. Antigen specificity is unknown. General study points: A roughly linear fall in TCR beta diversity per million T cells was seen with increasing age.

The sample comprised blood. This receptor was taken from a human donor in good health.

The CDR3 is CASRYPILGRVNYGYTF. CDR3 nucleotide sequence: TGTGCCAGCAGATACCCCATTTTGGGACGAGTTAACTATGGCTACACCTTC. This rearrangement joins TRBV21-1 to TRBJ1-2; TRBD1, the table's D call, lacks a check against the DNA. TRBV21-1 is designated a pseudogene. This CDR3 has 17 amino acids.